One sample yielded the 9 T cell receptor beta chains listed below, sequenced in a study of early T cells in non-severe SARS-CoV-2 infection. One entry per CDR3 protein, called by TCRdb with MiXCR from the 5' RACE reads. Seen here are approximately 58,000 distinct CDR3 sequences, approximately 12% observed once, and the top ten hold about 2.5%. The sample here was whole blood, taken at baseline. Receptors originate from an adult who was a healthcare worker with PCR-confirmed SARS-CoV-2 infection or an uninfected control (not recorded which).

This clonotype was counted at least ten times. This chain links TRBV11-2 with TRBJ2-7; TRBD1 agrees at 7 bases. Trimming removed 5 bases from V and 9 bases from J; junction bases left unmatched: 10. Germline CDR1 SGHAT, CDR2 FQNNGV. The CDR3 contains 13 residues. CDR3 sequence: CASSQRQGIGQYF. In DNA form, the CDR3 reads TGTGCCAGCAGCCAGCGACAGGGCATCGGGCAGTACTTC.

The table lists this clonotype with a few counts. The rearrangement uses TRBV4-1 and TRBJ2-1; 7 positions agree with TRBD1. J gave up 8 bases and V 4 bases, and 8 bases lay outside the gene matches. The CDR3 contains 14 residues. Germline V gives CDR1 MGHRA, CDR2 YSYEKL. DNA of the CDR3: TGCGCCAGCAGCCCGACCACAGGGGTCGATGAGCAGTTCTTC. Its translation is CASSPTTGVDEQFF.

CDR3 sequence reads: CSARGGGSYEQYF. CDR3 bases: TGCAGTGCTAGAGGCGGGGGATCCTACGAGCAGTACTTC. The V and J genes are TRBV20-1 and TRBJ2-7; 7 bases map to TRBD2. V dropped 1 base and J dropped 1; count of bases not matched to a gene: 1. Germline V lookup: CDR1 DFQATT, CDR2 SNEGSKA (reference sequence). This CDR3 is 13 amino acids long.

This clonotype has a handful of counts. The chain employs TRBV7-2 and TRBJ2-1; D remains unclear. Between the trimmed V and J ends, which lost 8 bases and 2 bases, there was a span of 13 bases. This CDR3 spans 14 amino acids. Germline assignment: CDR1 SGHTA and CDR2 FQGNSA. This CDR3 is CASARTQAYNEQFF. The CDR3 DNA reads TGTGCCAGCGCAAGGACCCAGGCCTACAATGAGCAGTTCTTC.

The genes are TRBV18 and TRBJ1-2; TRBD1 matches 11 bases. There are 13 residues in the CDR3. Per germline, CDR1 KGHSH and CDR2 LQKENI. The trim removed 4 bases at V and 8 bases at J, leaving 3 bases unmatched. Here the CDR3 reads CASSRTGGDGYTF. As DNA, the CDR3 is TGTGCCAGCTCACGGACAGGGGGCGACGGCTACACCTTC.

The chain joins TRBV9 to TRBJ1-2, with D unresolved. V dropped 3 bases and J dropped 2 bases, with 11 bases sitting between them. The CDR3 is 14 amino acids. Germline CDR1 is SGDLS and CDR2 is YYNGEE. The CDR3 nucleotides are TGTGCCAGCAGCGGCCGTCAATGGAACTATGGCTACACCTTC. It encodes CASSGRQWNYGYTF.

V usage is TRBV6-2 or TRBV6-3 and J usage is TRBJ2-1; 7 positions agree with TRBD1. This CDR3 is built from 15 residues. Per germline, CDR1 MNHEY and CDR2 SVGEGT. After removal of 0 bases from V and 1 base from J, the junction contained 0 bases not matched to a gene. The DNA for the CDR3 is TGTGCCAGCAGTTACTCACAGGGGTCCTACAATGAGCAGTTCTTC. Its translation: CASSYSQGSYNEQFF.

This chain joins TRBV7-9 and TRBJ2-3; TRBD2 aligns across 13 bases. CDR3 length equals 16 residues. The germline CDR1 and CDR2 sequences are SEHNR and FQNEAQ (reference sequence). V was clipped by 5 bases and J by 5 bases; unmatched bases: 7. The CDR3 region has the DNA TGTGCCAGCAGCCCTGGACTAGCGGGAGAGAAAGATACGCAGTATTTT. Protein product: CASSPGLAGEKDTQYF.

The chain has TRBV29-1 and TRBJ1-2; 9 bases match TRBD1. The V gene end was trimmed by 7 bases and the J gene end by 10 bases; junction bases not matched to a gene: 16. Germline V gene data show CDR1 as SQVTM and CDR2 as ANQGSEA. The CDR3 spans 14 residues. CDR3 protein: CSAETPGTGFDYTF. DNA for the CDR3: TGCAGCGCCGAAACCCCCGGGACAGGGTTTGACTACACCTTC.